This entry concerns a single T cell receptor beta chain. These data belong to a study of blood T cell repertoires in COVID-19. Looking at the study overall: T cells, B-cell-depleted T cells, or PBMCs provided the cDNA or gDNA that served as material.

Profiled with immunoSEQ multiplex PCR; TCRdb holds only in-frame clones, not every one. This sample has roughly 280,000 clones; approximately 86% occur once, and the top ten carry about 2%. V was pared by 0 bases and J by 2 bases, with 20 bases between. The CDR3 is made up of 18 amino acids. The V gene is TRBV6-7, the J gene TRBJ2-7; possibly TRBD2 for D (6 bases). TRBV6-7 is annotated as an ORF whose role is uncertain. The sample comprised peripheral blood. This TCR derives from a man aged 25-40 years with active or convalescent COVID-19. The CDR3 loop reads CASSYSKEWGGPPYEQYF. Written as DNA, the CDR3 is TGTGCCAGCAGTTACTCGAAGGAGTGGGGAGGACCCCCCTACGAGCAGTACTTC.